Detailed here is one T cell receptor (beta chain). This sample was taken from a study of shared clonotypes between healthy human individuals. The V gene lost 5 bases and the J gene lost 5 bases, with 9 bases spanning the gap. Germline CDR1 SGHTA, CDR2 FQGNSA. CDR3 length: 12 amino acids. Repertoires were generated with immunoSEQ multiplex PCR, while TCRdb's copy carries only in-frame clones and drops some. The table includes about 490,000 clones, 60% to 85% detected once. The chain joins TRBV7-2 to TRBJ2-5; unclear D gene. Source material: PBMCs. The receptor was isolated from a woman aged 40 to 49 in good health. Some clones in this sample may be carry-over from other donors' samples. The chain's CDR3 is CASSRRTETQYF. CDR3 coding DNA: TGTGCCAGCAGCCGCAGAACGGAGACCCAGTACTTC.